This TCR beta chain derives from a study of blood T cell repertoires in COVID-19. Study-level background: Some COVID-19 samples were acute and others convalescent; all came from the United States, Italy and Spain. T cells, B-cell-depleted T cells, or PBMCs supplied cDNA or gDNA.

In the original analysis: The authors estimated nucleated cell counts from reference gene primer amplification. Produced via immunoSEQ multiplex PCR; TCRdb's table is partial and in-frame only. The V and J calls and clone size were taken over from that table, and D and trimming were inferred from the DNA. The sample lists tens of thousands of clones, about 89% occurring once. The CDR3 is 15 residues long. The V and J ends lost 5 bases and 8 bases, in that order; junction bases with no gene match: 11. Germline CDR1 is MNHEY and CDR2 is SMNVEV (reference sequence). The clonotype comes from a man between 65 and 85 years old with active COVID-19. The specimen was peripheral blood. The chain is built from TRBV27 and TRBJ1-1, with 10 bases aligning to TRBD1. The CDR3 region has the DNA TGTGCCAGCAGTGCTTCGACAGGGGGCGTGGGCGAAGCTTTCTTT. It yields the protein CASSASTGGVGEAFF.